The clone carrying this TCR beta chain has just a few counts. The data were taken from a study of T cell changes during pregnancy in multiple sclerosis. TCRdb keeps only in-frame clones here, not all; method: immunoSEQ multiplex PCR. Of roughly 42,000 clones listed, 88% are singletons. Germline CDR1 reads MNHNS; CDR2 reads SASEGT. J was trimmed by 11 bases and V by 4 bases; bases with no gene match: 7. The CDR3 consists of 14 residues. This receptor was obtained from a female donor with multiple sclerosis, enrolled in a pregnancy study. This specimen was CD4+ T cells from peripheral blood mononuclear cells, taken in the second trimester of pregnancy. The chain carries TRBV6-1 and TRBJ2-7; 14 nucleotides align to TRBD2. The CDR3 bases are TGTGCCAGCAGTGGAGATGGGACTAGCGGGAGAAAGTACTTC. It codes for CASSGDGTSGRKYF.